This T cell receptor beta chain came from a study of cytomegalovirus exposure and HLA in healthy donors. Study-level information: The approximately 660 first-cohort repertoires shared a platform with the roughly 110 validation repertoires, as reported in a later analysis.

As to this clone: The antigen remains undetermined.

Findings of the study overall: There were over 150 TCR beta chains listed as cytomegalovirus-associated. According to a subsequent analysis, TCR clusters from the first cohort were inclined to appear together in the 120 validation repertoires.

Assay used: immunoSEQ multiplex PCR; TCRdb lists only in-frame clones, some missing. Of roughly 200,000 clones detected, approximately 86% appear once; the ten largest clones hold approximately 7.7%. The sequenced sample was PBMCs. The TCR comes from a man between 25 and 39 years old in good health and CMV-seropositive.

CDR3 coding DNA: TGTGCCAGCAGCTTAAGGTCTGGGGCAGGGGGCGACGAGCAGTACTTC. This translates into CASSLRSGAGGDEQYF. The rearrangement joins TRBV7-8 to TRBJ2-7; TRBD1 aligns across 8 bases. The junction had 11 bases not matched to a gene; V was cut back by 2 bases and J by 5 bases. Germline CDR1 SGHVS, CDR2 FQNEAQ. CDR3 length: 16 residues.